This T cell receptor beta chain was captured by sequencing in a study of T cells in Graves' hyperthyroidism and ophthalmopathy. At the level of the study: Peripheral blood was collected at initial diagnosis, before any treatment.

RNA transcripts gave rise to amplified TCR beta CDR3 regions. First-round RT-PCR targeting the TCR CDR3 was performed with the HTBI primer set. TCRdb re-derived calls from the multiplex PCR reads in MiXCR, one entry per CDR3 protein. Seen here are 200,000 to 250,000 distinct CDR3 sequences, about a sixth observed once, and the top ten hold around 43%. CDR1 is SGHRS, CDR2 YFSETQ, per germline. Between the trimmed V and J ends, which lost 1 base and 1 base, there was a span of 10 bases. The CDR3 runs 15 residues. This clonotype was recorded many times. Its cognate antigen is unknown. Participants, patients aged 18 to 65, had newly diagnosed hyperthyroidism with a duration under 2 months. Lactation, pregnancy, other autoimmune disease or uncontrolled infection excluded patients. Study-wide results and caveats: Most expanded thyroid clonotypes above 0.001 recurred in blood.

Sequencing used blood. This clonotype originated in a man aged 35 to 55 with Graves' hyperthyroidism. The chain has TRBV5-1 and TRBJ2-3, with a tentative D call TRBD1 (6 bases). The CDR3 region has the DNA TGCGCCAGCAGCTTGCAGGGGATGGGCACAGATACGCAGTATTTT. This gives the protein CASSLQGMGTDTQYF.